One sample yielded the 21 T cell receptor beta chains listed below, sequenced in a study of blood T cells in healthy people across ages. With a J-beta primer mix and a sample-barcoded 5' primer, a second PCR ran about 7 to 12 cycles. TCRdb passed the 5' RACE reads through MiXCR, listing each CDR3 protein once. The sample consists of around 1.7 million distinct CDR3 sequences, 28% of them appearing once. Sequenced input: blood. The receptors here all came from a woman aged 25 to 39 in good health.

This clonotype was recorded many times. The CDR3 nucleotides read TGCAGTGCTGAAGACTCGCTATACGAGCAGTACTTC. Encoded protein: CSAEDSLYEQYF. This chain uses TRBV20-1 with TRBJ2-7, with D uncertain. In germline, CDR1 is DFQATT, CDR2 SNEGSKA (reference sequence). CDR3 length: 12 residues. V gave up 5 bases and J gave up 4 bases, with 12 bases separating them.

This chain links TRBV5-5 with TRBJ2-1; D perhaps matches TRBD1 (6 bases). V gave up 4 bases and J gave up 1 base, with 12 bases separating them. CDR3 length: 15 residues. Per germline, CDR1 SGHKS and CDR2 YYEKEE (reference sequence). CDR3 region: CASSLPGVSYNEQFF. The CDR3 DNA sequence: TGTGCCAGCAGCCTCCCAGGGGTATCCTACAATGAGCAGTTCTTC.

This clonotype was picked up a small number of times. The chain recombines TRBV6-1 with TRBJ2-3; TRBD1 might be the D (5 bases). V lost 2 bases and J 2 bases, leaving 14 bases between the germline ends. In germline, CDR1 is MNHNS, CDR2 SASEGT. The CDR3 contains 16 residues. The CDR3 sequence is CASSEQGAEFTDTQYF. The CDR3 DNA reads as TGTGCCAGCAGTGAACAAGGGGCAGAATTCACAGATACGCAGTATTTT.

The J gene is TRBJ1-2, the V gene TRBV20-1; 7 nucleotides align to TRBD1. Per germline, CDR1 DFQATT and CDR2 SNEGSKA (reference sequence). This CDR3 region has 15 residues. The ends lost 0 bases at V and 3 bases at J; junction bases unmatched: 7. CDR3 sequence (DNA): TGCAGTGCTAGAGATCCAAAAGGGGGCCACTATGGCTACACCTTC. This translates into CSARDPKGGHYGYTF.

The chain uses TRBV28 and TRBJ2-2, with D uncertain. CDR3 length: 14 residues. With 2 bases removed from V and 2 bases from J, the gap between germline ends came to 6 bases. Germline CDR1 reads MDHEN; CDR2 reads SYDVKM. The CDR3 sequence: CASSLTDNTGELFF. The CDR3 DNA reads as TGTGCCAGCAGTTTAACAGACAACACCGGGGAGCTGTTTTTT.

This rearrangement joins TRBV20-1 to TRBJ2-3, with D possibly TRBD2 on 5 matching bases. Germline CDR1 and CDR2: DFQATT and SNEGSKA (reference sequence). This CDR3 has 12 residues. Trimming left V 7 bases short and J 2 bases short, with 10 bases between. In nucleotides, the CDR3 is TGCAGTGGCCTCCGGGACACAGATACGCAGTATTTT. Translation gives CSGLRDTDTQYF.

This chain uses TRBV20-1 with TRBJ2-3; 16 nucleotides agree with TRBD2. CDR1 is DFQATT and CDR2 is SNEGSKA in the germline V gene (reference sequence). This CDR3 region has 18 residues. V lost 5 bases and J lost 10; bases outside the gene matches: 18. The CDR3 reads CSAEIPGLAGGPWGSQYF. The CDR3 region has the DNA TGCAGTGCTGAGATACCGGGACTAGCGGGGGGGCCATGGGGCTCGCAGTATTTT.

This clonotype has at least ten counts. The chain has TRBV7-2 and TRBJ2-3; D perhaps matches TRBD2 (6 bases). The germline V gene has CDR1 SGHTA and CDR2 FQGNSA. Deletions cut 7 bases from V and 4 bases from J, with 18 bases between. This CDR3 is built from 15 residues. The CDR3 is CASTLLTGGADTQYF. DNA of the CDR3: TGTGCCAGCACCCTATTAACAGGAGGGGCAGATACGCAGTATTTT.

The CDR3 region is CASSSTGGSEETQYF. The CDR3 DNA follows: TGCGCCAGCAGCTCAACGGGGGGGAGCGAAGAGACCCAGTACTTC. The chain combines TRBV5-1 with TRBJ2-5; TRBD2 aligns across 8 bases. Germline CDR1 reads SGHRS; CDR2 reads YFSETQ. The CDR3 length is 15 residues. With 3 bases clipped from V and 3 bases from J, the junction kept 7 bases outside the gene matches.

In regard to this clonotype: An end of the junction differs from the germline gene, which may be a read error. The gene calls are TRBV28 and TRBJ2-4; 9 bases are a match to TRBD1. Germline CDR1 and CDR2: MDHEN and SYDVKM. The CDR3 has 16 amino acids. CDR3 coding DNA: TGTGCCGGCAGTTCGCCGGGACAGGGATCCCTAAACATTCAGTACTTC. Its protein is CAGSSPGQGSLNIQYF.

V and J are TRBV6-1 and TRBJ2-7; D gene uncertain. V was shortened by 7 bases and J by 4 bases, with 26 bases between the two germline ends. The CDR3 covers 17 residues. Germline values: CDR1 MNHNS, CDR2 SASEGT. The CDR3 nucleotides read TGTGCCAGCATATCCCCCGTGGGTGAGAGAGGCACATACGAGCAGTACTTC. Its protein product is CASISPVGERGTYEQYF.

This clonotype was observed many times. The chain uses TRBV10-3 and TRBJ2-5; D possibly corresponds to TRBD2 (6 bases). V lost 1 base and J 5 bases, leaving 11 bases between the germline ends. The CDR3 contains 14 residues. CDR1 and CDR2 (germline): ENHRY, SYGVKD. CDR3 region: CAISEFGGEETQYF. CDR3 coding DNA: TGTGCCATCAGTGAGTTCGGGGGAGAGGAGACCCAGTACTTC.

This sequence joins TRBV10-3 and TRBJ2-3; no reliable D call. Germline V gene data show CDR1 as ENHRY and CDR2 as SYGVKD. This CDR3 contains 14 residues. V lost 8 bases and J lost 1, with 13 bases in between. CDR3 bases: TGTGCCATCGGTTACCGGACCGGCACAGATACGCAGTATTTT. Its protein product is CAIGYRTGTDTQYF.

V gene TRBV14 combines with J gene TRBJ2-5; D not resolved. The CDR3 runs to 12 residues. Trimming cost V 1 base and J 7 bases, with 7 bases left between them. Germline V gene sequence: CDR1 SGHDN, CDR2 FVKESK. The CDR3 region is CASSQARWTQYF. CDR3 DNA sequence: TGTGCCAGCAGCCAAGCCCGATGGACCCAGTACTTC.

Turning to this clonotype: One end of the junction does not line up with germline, which may come from a read error. The CDR3: CSSSRAGGTGGRETQYF. In DNA form, the CDR3 reads TGTTCCAGCAGTCGTGCCGGCGGGACAGGGGGCCGAGAGACCCAGTACTTC. This rearrangement joins TRBV12-3 or TRBV12-4 to TRBJ2-5; 12 nucleotides align to TRBD1. The CDR3 runs to 17 residues.

This clonotype came up a few times. V gene TRBV12-3 or TRBV12-4 combines with J gene TRBJ2-1, with 7 nucleotides matching TRBD2. CDR3 length: 16 amino acids. The junction had 14 bases not matched to a gene; V was cut back by 3 bases and J by 9 bases. The CDR3 nucleotides are TGTGCCAGCAGTTTTACCGCCTCGGGGGGTAGAATTGAGCAGTTCTTC. Translated, it gives CASSFTASGGRIEQFF.

The chain uses TRBV4-3 and TRBJ2-1; 12 nucleotides match TRBD2. Germline V gene data show CDR1 as LGHNA and CDR2 as YSLEER. V lost 2 bases and J lost 0; bases outside the gene matches: 2. CDR3 length: 17 residues. The CDR3 reads CASSQQTSGSSYNEQFF. The CDR3 DNA sequence: TGCGCCAGCAGCCAACAGACTAGCGGGAGCTCCTACAATGAGCAGTTCTTC.

This clonotype was detected a few times. The rearrangement joins TRBV5-1 to TRBJ2-3; D may be TRBD1 or TRBD2 (5 bases each). Trimming took 8 bases from V and 0 from J, leaving 16 bases between them. This CDR3 spans 15 amino acids. CDR1 and CDR2 from the germline V gene are SGHRS and YFSETQ. The CDR3 region is CASFRDAASTDTQYF. In DNA form, the CDR3 reads TGCGCCAGTTTCCGGGACGCCGCTAGCACAGATACGCAGTATTTT.

This clonotype appeared many times. The rearrangement links TRBV12-3 or TRBV12-4 to TRBJ2-5, with 13 bases lining up with TRBD2. CDR3 size: 16 residues. V lost 5 bases to trimming and J lost 7 bases; unmatched junction nucleotides: 10. CDR3: CASSPGLAGAGGTQYF. For the CDR3, the DNA is TGTGCCAGCAGTCCTGGACTAGCGGGAGCGGGGGGGACCCAGTACTTC.

Ten or more counts support this clonotype. The chain has TRBV12-3 or TRBV12-4 and TRBJ2-1; 15 nucleotides align to TRBD2. Trimming cost V 5 bases and J 3 bases; bases outside gene matches: 2. The CDR3 is made up of 16 amino acids. Here the CDR3 reads CASSGLAGGIYNEQFF. The CDR3 bases are TGTGCCAGCAGTGGACTAGCGGGGGGGATCTACAATGAGCAGTTCTTC.

This clonotype showed up many times. V is TRBV7-8 and J is TRBJ2-1, with D perhaps TRBD2 (5 bases). Trimming shortened V by 0 bases and J by 5 bases, and 11 bases separated the two germline ends. The germline V gene has CDR1 SGHVS and CDR2 FQNEAQ. The CDR3 consists of 15 residues. CDR3 region: CASSLAFSVDNEQFF. CDR3 in DNA: TGTGCCAGCAGCTTAGCTTTTAGCGTCGACAATGAGCAGTTCTTC.